This T cell receptor (beta chain) was retrieved from a study of blood T cell repertoires in COVID-19. This clone was detected once. Germline CDR1 and CDR2: LGHNA and YNFKEQ. There are 19 residues in the CDR3. V shed 0 bases and J shed 4 bases, with 19 bases lying between them. Per the authors' pipeline: Scientists estimated how many nucleated cells there were by amplifying reference gene primers. Some clones are missing from TCRdb's copy, which holds only in-frame ones; the method was immunoSEQ multiplex PCR. The V and J calls and the clone size are those of that table, but D and trimming were determined from the DNA. The data contain 55,000 to 80,000 clones, roughly 90% of them singletons.

V gene TRBV4-2 combines with J gene TRBJ2-6; D is perhaps TRBD1 (8 bases). The TCR was taken from a woman aged 55-69 years with acute or convalescent COVID-19. Material for sequencing was peripheral blood. CDR3 DNA: TGTGCCAGCAGCCAAGATCCCGGACAGGGAGCGGGGGGGGCCAACGTCCTGACTTTC. Amino acids: CASSQDPGQGAGGANVLTF.